This T cell receptor beta chain was obtained from a study of metastatic and nonmetastatic thyroid tumors. Overall study: The study looked at repertoires side by side in blood and in tumor or nodule tissue from malignant and benign thyroid patients.

Of note for this clone: As yet, its antigen is unknown.

Source study methods: The authors used CDR3 differences across clinicopathological groups to build a distant-metastasis classifier for papillary thyroid cancer. From the PCR reads, TCRdb re-called clones with MiXCR. TCRdb, not the authors, supplied the V and J calls. Among just over 14,000 clones listed, approximately 3.8% were seen once. The study's findings and limits: It was reported that TCR beta diversity was significantly higher in malignant thyroid tumors than benign nodules, in blood and tumor.

Trimming took 10 bases from V and 9 from J, leaving 37 bases between them. Germline-derived CDR1 and CDR2 are MNHEY and SVGEGT. This CDR3 region has 19 residues. Patients had received no treatment of any kind before thyroid surgery. The chain couples TRBV6-2 or TRBV6-3 to TRBJ2-1, with D possibly being TRBD2 (5 bases). The specimen was tumor tissue. This sequence originates from a female donor with papillary thyroid cancer or a benign thyroid nodule (not recorded which). Some clones in this sample may be carry-over from other donors' samples. This CDR3 reads CAITGLVLGSLLFRGEQFF. The CDR3, as DNA: TGTGCCATCACCGGCTTGGTGTTGGGGAGTTTACTGTTTCGCGGTGAGCAGTTCTTC.